What follows are 23 T cell receptor beta chains derived from one specimen sequenced in a study of OX40 agonist ivuxolimab in advanced cancers. Libraries were prepared by immunoSEQ multiplex PCR; TCRdb keeps only in-frame clonotypes and omits some of them. The sample has roughly 80,000 clones, 86% seen once; the top ten hold over 0.6%. The sample here was CD4+ or CD8+ T cells sorted from blood, taken in a trial of the OX40 agonist ivuxolimab. The receptors come from an adult with an advanced solid tumor such as melanoma, head and neck, liver or kidney cancer.

The rearrangement links TRBV5-1 to TRBJ2-7; D is uncertain. Looked up from germline, CDR1 is SGHRS and CDR2 is YFSETQ. Between the trimmed V and J ends, which lost 4 bases and 3 bases, there was a span of 8 bases. The CDR3 covers 12 residues. The CDR3 DNA sequence: TGCGCCAGCAGCGCGGTAAACTACGAGCAGTACTTC. It is translated as CASSAVNYEQYF.

The chain links TRBV11-2 to TRBJ2-3, with D uncertain. The ends were cut back, 0 bases at V and 1 base at J, with 8 bases in the middle. Germline CDR1 SGHAT, CDR2 FQNNGV. The CDR3 totals 15 residues. DNA of the CDR3: TGTGCCAGCAGCTTAGATGGGGTTGGCACAGATACGCAGTATTTT. It yields the protein CASSLDGVGTDTQYF.

This clone has just a few counts. The CDR3 region has the DNA TGCGCCAGCAGCTTGGGTTCCAGGAACACTGAAGCTTTCTTT. Translation: CASSLGSRNTEAFF. The chain uses TRBV5-1 and TRBJ1-1; D remains ambiguous. V lost 0 bases and J lost 1, with 7 bases in between. Germline loops: CDR1 SGHRS, CDR2 YFSETQ. The CDR3 spans 14 residues.

This rearrangement joins TRBV19 to TRBJ1-3, with a weak D call TRBD1 (5 bases). In germline, CDR1 is LNHDA, CDR2 SQIVND (reference sequence). V lost 5 bases and J 7 bases, leaving 15 bases between the germline ends. The CDR3 is 14 amino acids. CDR3 DNA sequence: TGTGCCAGTAGTCCCAGAAGGGGCAGTAACACCATATATTTT. This translates into CASSPRRGSNTIYF.

The chain joins TRBV9 to TRBJ2-3; no reliable D call. V gave up 2 bases and J gave up 10 bases, with 17 bases separating them. Germline CDR1 is SGDLS and CDR2 is YYNGEE. CDR3 length: 14 amino acids. CDR3 DNA sequence: TGTGCCAGCAGCGTTGGTCGAGAAGGGAATGCGCAGTATTTT. Amino acids: CASSVGREGNAQYF.

The chain links TRBV6-1 to TRBJ2-1; the D is unclear. Trimming took 6 bases from V and 6 from J, leaving 18 bases between them. CDR3 length: 15 amino acids. Per the germline V gene, CDR1 is MNHNS and CDR2 is SASEGT. CDR3 DNA: TGTGCCAGCAGCCGAGGCGACTCCCTAAGCAATGAGCAGTTCTTC. Protein product: CASSRGDSLSNEQFF.

The chain is built from TRBV2 and TRBJ2-3, with 7 bases fitting TRBD2. Germline V gene lookup returns CDR1 SNHLY and CDR2 FYNNEI. The trim removed 7 bases at V and 6 bases at J, leaving 10 bases unmatched. This CDR3 is built from 14 residues. CDR3 residues: CASIFAGESDTQYF. CDR3 DNA: TGTGCCAGCATATTTGCGGGGGAGAGCGATACGCAGTATTTT.

Concerning this clone: Additional DNA sequences in this sample encode the identical CDR3. The rearrangement links TRBV5-1 to TRBJ1-1; D gene uncertain. Germline CDR1 is SGHRS and CDR2 is YFSETQ. V was clipped by 4 bases and J by 13 bases, with 20 bases between them. The CDR3 is 13 residues long. CDR3 nucleotide sequence: TGCGCCAGCAGCCTGGTGGGCAGGTCAGCGGTTTTCTTT. Translation: CASSLVGRSAVFF.

This clone showed up just once. The rearrangement links TRBV5-1 to TRBJ2-5; D gene ambiguous. The CDR3 has 16 residues. Deletions cut 3 bases from V and 1 base from J, with 16 bases between. The germline V gene encodes CDR1 SGHRS and CDR2 YFSETQ. The CDR3 reads CASSSAPRAGQETQYF. For the CDR3, the DNA is TGCGCCAGCAGCTCCGCCCCCCGGGCAGGCCAAGAGACCCAGTACTTC.

The genes are TRBV9 and TRBJ1-3, with 10 bases fitting TRBD1. Germline assignment: CDR1 SGDLS and CDR2 YYNGEE. V was pared by 4 bases and J by 4 bases, with 5 bases of the junction left unmatched. The CDR3 sequence is 15 residues long. DNA for the CDR3: TGTGCCAGCAGCTTCGGACAGGGGGAAGGAAACACCATATATTTT. This sequence encodes CASSFGQGEGNTIYF.

The rearrangement uses TRBV9 and TRBJ1-1; 8 nucleotides match TRBD1. The junction had 6 bases not matched to a gene; V was cut back by 4 bases and J by 1 base. Germline CDR1 is SGDLS and CDR2 is YYNGEE. This CDR3 comprises 15 residues. CDR3 protein: CASSPPTGANTEAFF. The DNA for the CDR3 is TGTGCCAGCAGCCCCCCGACAGGGGCGAACACTGAAGCTTTCTTT.

The V call is TRBV5-4, the J call TRBJ2-3; D may be TRBD1 (6 bases). Germline CDR1 and CDR2: SGHNT and YYREEE (reference sequence). The CDR3 length is 16 residues. The ends were cut back, 0 bases at V and 0 bases at J, with 11 bases in the middle. CDR3 protein: CASSLGHRASTDTQYF. The CDR3 nucleotides read TGTGCCAGCAGCTTGGGGCACAGGGCTAGCACAGATACGCAGTATTTT.

This rearrangement joins TRBV19 to TRBJ1-1; 8 nucleotides align to TRBD1. Germline V CDR1 and CDR2: LNHDA, SQIVND (reference sequence). The CDR3 totals 16 residues. V was clipped by 6 bases and J by 7 bases; unmatched bases: 16. CDR3 amino acids: CASRQGGRRQTGEAFF. In nucleotides, the CDR3 is TGTGCCAGTAGACAGGGGGGGCGGCGACAGACCGGTGAAGCTTTCTTT.

This chain uses TRBV7-8 with TRBJ2-3; D is possibly TRBD1 (5 bases). Trimming removed 5 bases from V and 0 bases from J, with 21 bases in between. The CDR3 runs to 18 residues. Germline-derived CDR1 and CDR2 are SGHVS and FQNEAQ. This chain's CDR3 is CASSAQDVPYPSTDTQYF. The CDR3 region has the DNA TGTGCCAGCAGCGCACAGGACGTACCCTACCCTAGCACAGATACGCAGTATTTT.

The chain combines TRBV7-3 with TRBJ2-1; a possible D gene is TRBD1 (5 bases). From germline, CDR1 is SGHTA and CDR2 FQGTGA. V gave up 2 bases and J gave up 1 base, with 9 bases separating them. The CDR3 consists of 15 residues. The CDR3: CASSLSRGSYNEQFF. For the CDR3, the DNA is TGTGCCAGCAGCTTATCAAGGGGTTCCTACAATGAGCAGTTCTTC.

This chain links TRBV19 with TRBJ1-4, with unresolved D. The CDR3 loop spans 15 amino acids. Per the germline V gene, CDR1 is LNHDA and CDR2 is SQIVND (reference sequence). V lost 2 bases, J lost 3 bases, and 10 bases lay in between. The CDR3 DNA reads TGTGCCAGTAGTATATTCAAGGCGGCTAATGAAAAACTGTTTTTT. Encoded protein: CASSIFKAANEKLFF.

V is TRBV18 and J is TRBJ1-1, with D perhaps TRBD1 (5 bases). Germline CDR1 and CDR2: KGHSH and LQKENI. The CDR3 contains 14 residues. Trimming cost V 4 bases and J 1 base, with 10 bases left between them. The CDR3 loop is CASSRGTENTEAFF. Written as DNA, the CDR3 is TGTGCCAGCTCACGCGGGACCGAGAACACTGAAGCTTTCTTT.

The CDR3 DNA reads TGTGCCAGCAGTTTATTGAGAGGTGAAGCTTTCTTT. Encoded protein: CASSLLRGEAFF. The V call is TRBV27, the J call TRBJ1-1; D is ambiguous. The CDR3 runs 12 residues. The V and J ends lost 1 base and 7 bases respectively, with 7 bases between them. Germline V CDR1 and CDR2: MNHEY, SMNVEV (reference sequence).

The J gene is TRBJ2-5, the V gene TRBV11-3; 9 nucleotides agree with TRBD1. Germline CDR1 reads SGHNT; CDR2 reads YENEEA. This CDR3 is 14 amino acids long. The junction had 1 base not matched to a gene; V was cut back by 1 base and J by 4 bases. The CDR3: CASSLGTGAETQYF. DNA for the CDR3: TGTGCCAGCAGCTTAGGGACAGGGGCAGAGACCCAGTACTTC.

This chain uses TRBV18 with TRBJ2-7; tentative D call: TRBD2 (6 bases). The CDR3 length is 15 residues. The V and J ends lost 3 bases and 4 bases respectively, with 16 bases between them. Germline assignment: CDR1 KGHSH and CDR2 LQKENI. The CDR3 DNA is TGTGCCAGCTCACCCGGGGGTGGTCACAGTTACGAGCAGTACTTC. Encoded protein: CASSPGGGHSYEQYF.

The V and J genes are TRBV5-5 and TRBJ1-1, with D maybe TRBD1 (5 bases). V dropped 3 bases and J dropped 7 bases, with 19 bases sitting between them. The germline CDR1 and CDR2 sequences are SGHKS and YYEKEE (reference sequence). CDR3 length: 15 amino acids. CDR3 in DNA: TGTGCCAGCAGCTCAGGGTGGCTTGATGTCCGTGAAGCTTTCTTT. Translating gives CASSSGWLDVREAFF.

This chain joins TRBV15 and TRBJ2-5; no reliable D call. The CDR3 has 14 residues. The V end was cut by 0 bases, the J end by 2 bases, with 7 bases between. The germline CDR1 and CDR2 sequences are LNHNV and YYDKDF (reference sequence). The CDR3 DNA follows: TGTGCCACCAGCAGAGATGTAGGTCAAGAGACCCAGTACTTC. Translating gives CATSRDVGQETQYF.

The rearrangement uses TRBV7-2 and TRBJ2-5; 7 bases align to TRBD1. V dropped 4 bases and J dropped 0; count of bases not matched to a gene: 2. The CDR3 is 14 residues long. CDR1 SGHTA and CDR2 FQGNSA come from the germline V gene. The CDR3 region has the DNA TGTGCCAGCAGCTCCGGACAGGACCAAGAGACCCAGTACTTC. Its translation is CASSSGQDQETQYF. Full variable domain (rest looked up from reference TRBV7-2 and TRBJ2-5): GAGVSQSPSNKVTEKGKDVELRCDPISGHTALYWYRQSLGQGLEFLIYFQGNSAPDKSGLPSDRFSAERTGGSVSTLTIQRTQQEDSAVYLCASSSGQDQETQYFGPGTRLLVL.